This T cell receptor beta chain was sequenced for a study of T cell responses to AZD1222 COVID-19 vaccine. The wider study: Second doses were pooled across both intervals (about 4 or about 12 weeks). Whole-study results and caveats: A mostly white British donor set with more females was recruited, and clonal diversity was possibly underestimated. Rises in breadth and depth of Spike-specific TCRs came after two AZD1222 doses. Spike as a whole was targeted by vaccine-associated CD4 TCRs, dominant at 160-218 and 743-854.

For this clone: The antigen remains unidentified.

Assay: immunoSEQ multiplex PCR; the TCRdb copy retains only in-frame clones and omits some. The table records more than 95,000 clones, approximately 88% of them present only once. V was shortened by 0 bases and J by 7 bases, with 11 bases between the two germline ends. CDR1 is SGHRS and CDR2 is YFSETQ in the germline V gene. The CDR3 length is 14 residues. This TCR was sampled from an adult in good health. The sample consisted of peripheral blood, taken on day 0 of AZD1222 vaccination. The chain carries TRBV5-1 and TRBJ1-5; weak D call: TRBD1 (6 bases). CDR3 protein: CASSLEGDRQPQHF. The CDR3 DNA reads as TGCGCCAGCAGCTTGGAGGGGGACCGGCAGCCCCAGCATTTT.